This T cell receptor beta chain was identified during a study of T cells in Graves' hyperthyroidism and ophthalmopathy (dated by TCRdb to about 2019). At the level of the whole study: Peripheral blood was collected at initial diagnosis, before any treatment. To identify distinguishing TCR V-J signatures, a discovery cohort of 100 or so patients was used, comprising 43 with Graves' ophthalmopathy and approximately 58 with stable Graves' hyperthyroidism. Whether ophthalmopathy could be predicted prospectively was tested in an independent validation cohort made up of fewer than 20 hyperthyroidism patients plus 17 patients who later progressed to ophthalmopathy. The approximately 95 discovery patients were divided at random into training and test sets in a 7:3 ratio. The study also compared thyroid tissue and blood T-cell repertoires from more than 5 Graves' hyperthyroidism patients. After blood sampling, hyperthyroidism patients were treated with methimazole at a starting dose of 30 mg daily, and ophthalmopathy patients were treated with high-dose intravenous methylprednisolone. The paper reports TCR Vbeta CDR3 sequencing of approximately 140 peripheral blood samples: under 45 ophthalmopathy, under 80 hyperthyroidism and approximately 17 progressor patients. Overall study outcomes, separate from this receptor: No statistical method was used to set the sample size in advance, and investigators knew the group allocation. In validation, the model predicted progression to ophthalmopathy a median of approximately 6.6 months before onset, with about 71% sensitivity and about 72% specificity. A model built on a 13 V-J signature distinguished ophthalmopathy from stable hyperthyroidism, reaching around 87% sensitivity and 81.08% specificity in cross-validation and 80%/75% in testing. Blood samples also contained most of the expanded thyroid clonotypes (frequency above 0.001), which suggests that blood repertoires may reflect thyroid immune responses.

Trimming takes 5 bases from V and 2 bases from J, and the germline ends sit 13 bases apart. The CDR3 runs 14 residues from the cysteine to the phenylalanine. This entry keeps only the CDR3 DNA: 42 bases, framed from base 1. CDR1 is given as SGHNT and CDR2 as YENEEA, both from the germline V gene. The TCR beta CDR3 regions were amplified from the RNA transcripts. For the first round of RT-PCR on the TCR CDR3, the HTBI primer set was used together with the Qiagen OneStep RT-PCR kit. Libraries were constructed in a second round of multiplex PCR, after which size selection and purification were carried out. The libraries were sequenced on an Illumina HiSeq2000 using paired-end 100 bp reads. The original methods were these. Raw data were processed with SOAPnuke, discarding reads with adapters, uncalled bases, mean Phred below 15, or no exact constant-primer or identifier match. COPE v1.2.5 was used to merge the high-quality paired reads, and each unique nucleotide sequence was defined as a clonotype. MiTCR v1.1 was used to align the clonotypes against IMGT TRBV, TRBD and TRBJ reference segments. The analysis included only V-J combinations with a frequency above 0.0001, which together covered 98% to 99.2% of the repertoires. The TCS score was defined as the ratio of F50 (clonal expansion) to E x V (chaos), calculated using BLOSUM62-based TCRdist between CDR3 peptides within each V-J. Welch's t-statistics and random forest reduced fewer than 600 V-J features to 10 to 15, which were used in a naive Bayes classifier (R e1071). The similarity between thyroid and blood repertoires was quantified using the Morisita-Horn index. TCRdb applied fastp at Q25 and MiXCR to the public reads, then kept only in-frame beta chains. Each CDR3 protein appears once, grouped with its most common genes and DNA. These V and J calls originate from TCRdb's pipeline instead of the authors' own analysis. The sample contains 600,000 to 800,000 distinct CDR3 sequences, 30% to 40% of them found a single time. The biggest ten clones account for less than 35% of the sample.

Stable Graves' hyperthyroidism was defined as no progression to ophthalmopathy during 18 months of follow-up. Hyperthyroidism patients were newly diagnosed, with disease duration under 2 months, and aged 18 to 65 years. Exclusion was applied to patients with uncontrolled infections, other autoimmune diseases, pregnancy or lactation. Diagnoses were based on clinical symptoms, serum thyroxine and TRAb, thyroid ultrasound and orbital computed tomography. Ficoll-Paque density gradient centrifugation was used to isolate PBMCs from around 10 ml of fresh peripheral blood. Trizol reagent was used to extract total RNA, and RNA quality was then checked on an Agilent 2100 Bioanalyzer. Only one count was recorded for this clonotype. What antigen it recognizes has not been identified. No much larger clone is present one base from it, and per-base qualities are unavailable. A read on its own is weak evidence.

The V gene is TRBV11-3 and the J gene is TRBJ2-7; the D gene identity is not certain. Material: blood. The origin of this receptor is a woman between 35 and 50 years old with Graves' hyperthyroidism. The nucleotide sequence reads TGTGCCAGCAGCCTAAACGACGCTCCCTACGAGCAGTACTTC. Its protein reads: CASSLNDAPYEQYF.